This is a list of T cell receptor beta chains from one sample in a study of regulatory T cells in long-lasting Graves disease. Via MiXCR, TCRdb re-called the multiplex PCR reads, giving one row per CDR3 protein. The sample carries 360,000 or so distinct CDR3 sequences, 16% recorded once. This sample also belongs to another study, concerning T cells in Graves' hyperthyroidism and ophthalmopathy.

Sample: peripheral blood mononuclear cells (PBMCs), taken at new diagnosis, from a patient treated with antithyroid drugs. Receptors were obtained from a young woman with Graves disease. Both conserved end residues are part of each CDR3.

j_call,v_call,cdr3_aa
TRBJ2-3,TRBV18,CASSPPIRTGRTDTQYF
TRBJ2-1,TRBV29-1,CSAQEGHEQFF
TRBJ2-7,TRBV11-3,CASSILPSGYEQYF
TRBJ1-1,TRBV2,CASTARRQGEATEAFF
TRBJ2-7,TRBV9,CASSPTQELYEQYF
TRBJ2-7,TRBV9,CASSVEGLSHEQYF
TRBJ1-1,TRBV20-1,CSAFRDPTGTEAFF
TRBJ2-7,TRBV10-3,CAISRQGHAYEQYF
TRBJ2-5,TRBV30,CAWSGTSGQTQYF
TRBJ1-4,TRBV30,CAWRRTGNEKLFF
TRBJ2-5,TRBV6-5,CASSSTPGIQETQYF
TRBJ2-5,TRBV7-2,CASSLNYPSGTETQYF
TRBJ2-1,TRBV27,CASSPPLLGSSYNEQFF
TRBJ1-1,TRBV7-9,CATGWGNTEAFF
TRBJ2-7,TRBV20-1,CSARRGGSRYEQYF
TRBJ1-3,TRBV7-9,CASSLDSVDTGNTIYF
TRBJ2-3,TRBV7-3,CASSLGLAGAGDTQYF
TRBJ2-3,TRBV28,CASRLGSTNTQYF
TRBJ2-3,TRBV28,CASRGRQGLTDTQYF
TRBJ2-1,TRBV3-1,CASSQREVAWSSYNEQFF
TRBJ2-5,TRBV6-2/TRBV6-3,CASTHGQVLDETQYF
TRBJ2-5,TRBV5-5,CASSLAGQGRSETQYF
TRBJ2-7,TRBV6-1,CASSEGGGFRVYYEQYF
TRBJ1-5,TRBV6-5,CASSYAGARQPQHF
TRBJ2-5,TRBV6-5,CASSSREGSGETQYF
TRBJ1-1,TRBV3-1,CASSQGINTEAFF
TRBJ2-7,TRBV6-2/TRBV6-3,CASSFAGGHEQYF
TRBJ1-1,TRBV5-1,CASSRDRVGNTEAFF
TRBJ1-6,TRBV12-3/TRBV12-4,CASSLETGGGSPLHF
TRBJ1-5,TRBV12-3/TRBV12-4,CASSLGNQPQHF
TRBJ2-7,TRBV2,CASSLPGLEYEQYF
TRBJ1-3,TRBV18,CASSPQARSGNTIYF
TRBJ2-3,TRBV6-2/TRBV6-3,CASSELIFPRTDTQYF
TRBJ2-3,TRBV3-1,CASSSQPDTQYF
TRBJ2-5,TRBV11-1,CASSPRDSRGSQYF
TRBJ1-1,TRBV28,CASSLLAQAFF
TRBJ1-1,TRBV12-3/TRBV12-4,CASSDQGNTEAFF
TRBJ1-4,TRBV6-2/TRBV6-3,CASSEWGLNEKLFF
TRBJ1-4,TRBV30,CAWSADRGDGEKLFF
TRBJ2-4,TRBV12-3/TRBV12-4,CASSLDSYKNIQYF
TRBJ2-3,TRBV10-3,CAIRGALLTDTQYF
TRBJ2-6,TRBV6-2/TRBV6-3,CATKPVSGANVLTF
TRBJ2-7,TRBV5-1,CASSGAGFSYEQYF
TRBJ2-3,TRBV20-1,CSARKNTQYF
TRBJ1-1,TRBV12-3/TRBV12-4,CASRREAPNTEAFF
TRBJ1-5,TRBV5-5,CASSLYKDQPQHF
TRBJ1-2,TRBV12-3/TRBV12-4,CASSFGIGFYTF